Listed below are T cell receptor beta chains from one sample, sequenced in a study of early T cells in non-severe SARS-CoV-2 infection. TCRdb fed the 5' RACE reads into MiXCR, producing one record per CDR3 protein. In the table there are about 76,000 distinct CDR3 sequences, about 14% of which are singletons. Sequences were obtained from whole blood. The receptors were gathered from an adult who was a healthcare worker with PCR-confirmed SARS-CoV-2 infection or an uninfected control (not recorded which). Each CDR3 is given with its conserved first and last residue. A D gene is named only where the DNA matches it firmly. Part of the rows lack a size; the others show once, few, many or a class for expanded clones.

j_call cdr3_length clone_size v_call d_call cdr3_aa cdr3_nt
TRBJ2-2 14 . TRBV20-1 . CSARPSENTGELFF TGCAGTGCCCGCCCCAGCGAGAACACCGGGGAGCTGTTTTTT
TRBJ1-2 16 many TRBV28 TRBD1 CASNSPDKGATYGYTF TGTGCCAGCAACTCCCCGGACAAGGGGGCGACCTATGGCTACACCTTC
TRBJ2-7 15 few TRBV27 . CASSLSTGLGTEQYF TGTGCCAGCAGTTTATCGACTGGGCTGGGGACTGAGCAGTACTTC
TRBJ1-5 16 few TRBV4-2 TRBD1 CASSQDPAGGIEPQHF TGTGCCAGCAGCCAAGATCCGGCAGGGGGCATAGAGCCCCAGCATTTT
TRBJ2-2 15 . TRBV5-8 TRBD1 CASSRTGGNTGELFF TGTGCCAGCAGCCGGACAGGGGGGAACACCGGGGAGCTGTTTTTT
TRBJ2-3 16 few TRBV27 . CASSSLGAGSTDTQYF TGTGCCAGCAGTTCCCTTGGGGCGGGCAGCACAGATACGCAGTATTTT
TRBJ1-1 14 . TRBV7-9 . CASSLGAQGTEAFF TGTGCCAGCAGCTTAGGAGCACAGGGCACTGAAGCTTTCTTT
TRBJ2-7 14 many TRBV9 TRBD2 CASSASGGSYEQYF TGTGCCAGCAGCGCCAGCGGGGGGTCCTACGAGCAGTACTTC
TRBJ1-2 15 few TRBV4-1 TRBD1 CASSQDGQGIYGYTF TGCGCCAGCAGCCAAGATGGACAGGGGATTTATGGCTACACCTTC
TRBJ2-5 14 . TRBV11-2 . CASSLAQVMETQYF TGTGCCAGCAGCTTAGCCCAAGTAATGGAGACCCAGTACTTC
TRBJ2-5 15 many TRBV21-1 . CASSKFKSFQETQYF TGTGCCAGCAGCAAATTTAAGTCTTTCCAAGAGACCCAGTACTTC
TRBJ2-5 10 many TRBV12-3/TRBV12-4 . CASSKETQYF TGTGCCAGCAGCAAAGAGACCCAGTACTTC
TRBJ2-4 16 . TRBV24-1 TRBD2 CATSDPSGKGKNIQYF TGTGCCACCAGTGATCCTAGCGGGAAGGGCAAAAACATTCAGTACTTC
TRBJ1-5 15 few TRBV19 . CASSIGTGLGQPQHF TGTGCCAGTAGTATAGGTACAGGGTTGGGTCAGCCCCAGCATTTT
TRBJ1-3 16 few TRBV19 . CASSIPLGSSGNTIYF TGTGCCAGTAGTATACCACTTGGGTCCTCTGGAAACACCATATATTTT
TRBJ2-7 16 medium-sized TRBV28 TRBD1 CASSSSGTGITYEQYF TGTGCCAGCAGTAGCTCCGGGACAGGGATAACCTACGAGCAGTACTTC
TRBJ2-1 14 . TRBV20-1 TRBD2 CSARFSGNYNEQFF TGCAGTGCTAGATTTAGCGGGAACTACAATGAGCAGTTCTTC
TRBJ2-2 12 . TRBV2 . CARLAPTGELFF TGTGCCAGACTAGCTCCTACCGGGGAGCTGTTTTTT
TRBJ1-1 14 . TRBV30 . CAWSVQRVGTEAFF TGTGCCTGGAGTGTACAAAGGGTAGGCACTGAAGCTTTCTTT
TRBJ2-1 15 . TRBV6-5 TRBD1 CASSRRDRSHNEQFF TGTGCCAGCAGTCGCCGGGACAGGTCCCACAATGAGCAGTTCTTC
TRBJ2-1 16 . TRBV7-8 . CASSSPGGALGNEQFF TGTGCCAGCAGCTCCCCAGGGGGGGCTCTAGGGAATGAGCAGTTCTTC
TRBJ2-2 17 . TRBV7-2 TRBD2 CASSPPRLAGNTGELFF TGTGCCAGCAGCCCACCCCGGCTAGCGGGGAACACCGGGGAGCTGTTTTTT
TRBJ2-7 14 . TRBV30 TRBD1 CAWSAGQGLNEQYF TGTGCCTGGAGTGCGGGACAGGGACTTAACGAGCAGTACTTC
TRBJ2-7 13 many TRBV27 . CASSPTLGYEQYF TGTGCCAGCAGTCCTACCCTAGGGTACGAGCAGTACTTC
TRBJ1-2 12 few TRBV12-3/TRBV12-4 . CASSLNRRGYTF TGTGCCAGCAGTTTAAACAGGAGAGGCTACACCTTC
TRBJ2-6 15 many TRBV12-3/TRBV12-4 . CAISWEETGANVLTF TGTGCCATCTCCTGGGAGGAAACTGGGGCCAACGTCCTGACTTTC
TRBJ2-5 11 . TRBV25-1 . CASLGLVTQYF TGTGCCAGCCTTGGGTTGGTAACCCAGTACTTC
TRBJ1-1 14 . TRBV7-2 . CASSQGAGWGEAFF TGTGCCAGCAGCCAAGGGGCAGGATGGGGTGAAGCTTTCTTT
TRBJ1-1 13 . TRBV29-1 . CSVEGVRTFEAFF TGCAGCGTTGAGGGTGTCAGGACCTTTGAAGCTTTCTTT
TRBJ2-7 16 . TRBV10-3 . CAISESGQAVSYEQYF TGTGCCATCAGTGAGTCGGGTCAGGCCGTGTCCTACGAGCAGTACTTC
TRBJ2-7 13 few TRBV5-1 . CASSLGQLREQYF TGCGCCAGCAGCTTGGGGCAGCTTCGCGAGCAGTACTTC
TRBJ2-3 14 . TRBV7-6 TRBD2 CASSFWTSGDTQYF TGTGCCAGCAGCTTTTGGACTAGCGGGGATACGCAGTATTTT
TRBJ1-6 15 few TRBV28 TRBD1 CASSSVPGQGSPLHF TGTGCCAGCAGTTCCGTCCCGGGACAGGGTTCACCCCTCCACTTT
TRBJ2-2 16 few TRBV19 TRBD2 CASSASGRAEGGELFF TGTGCCAGTAGTGCTAGCGGGAGGGCTGAAGGCGGGGAGCTGTTTTTT
TRBJ2-6 18 many TRBV7-3 . CASSPARGSRSGANVLTF TGTGCCAGCAGCCCCGCCCGGGGCTCCCGCTCTGGGGCCAACGTCCTGACTTTC
TRBJ2-3 15 many TRBV20-1 TRBD2 CSAPGTSGKTDTQYF TGCAGTGCCCCCGGGACTAGCGGGAAGACAGATACGCAGTATTTT
TRBJ1-3 15 many TRBV12-5 TRBD1 CASATGQGTGNTIYF TGTGCTAGTGCCACGGGACAGGGAACTGGAAACACCATATATTTT
TRBJ2-1 14 . TRBV28 TRBD1 CASGGTGAYNEQFF TGTGCCAGTGGGGGGACAGGGGCCTACAATGAGCAGTTCTTC
TRBJ2-7 14 . TRBV7-6 . CASSLVGGSYEQYF TGTGCCAGCAGCTTAGTAGGGGGTTCCTACGAGCAGTACTTC
TRBJ2-1 17 . TRBV2 TRBD2 CASLTPTSGETYNEQFF TGTGCCAGCCTAACCCCGACTAGCGGGGAGACCTACAATGAGCAGTTCTTC
TRBJ1-1 15 few TRBV29-1 TRBD1 CSAGTGGPLGSEAFF TGCAGCGCCGGGACAGGGGGACCCTTAGGGTCTGAAGCTTTCTTT
TRBJ1-2 12 . TRBV27 . CASRHREDSYTF TGTGCCAGCAGACACAGGGAAGACAGCTACACCTTC
TRBJ2-7 15 . TRBV12-3/TRBV12-4 . CASSLGGASSYEQYF TGTGCCAGCAGTTTAGGGGGGGCATCCTCCTACGAGCAGTACTTC
TRBJ1-1 13 . TRBV7-3 . CASSPYMNTEAFF TGTGCCAGCAGCCCTTATATGAACACTGAAGCTTTCTTT
TRBJ2-4 14 many TRBV5-6 TRBD2 CASSLGTSEGIQYF TGTGCCAGCAGCTTGGGGACTAGCGAGGGCATTCAGTACTTC
TRBJ1-4 16 . TRBV12-3/TRBV12-4 . CASSFDMGATNEKLFF TGTGCCAGCAGTTTTGACATGGGTGCAACTAATGAAAAACTGTTTTTT
TRBJ1-1 14 few TRBV5-4 TRBD1 CASSSRTGLTEAFF TGTGCCAGCAGCAGCCGGACAGGCCTCACTGAAGCTTTCTTT
TRBJ2-7 13 . TRBV3-1 . CASSQGHAYEQYF TGTGCCAGCAGCCAAGGGCATGCCTACGAGCAGTACTTC
TRBJ2-5 14 . TRBV5-1 TRBD2 CASSRGLADGTQYF TGCGCCAGCAGCAGGGGACTAGCGGACGGGACCCAGTACTTC
TRBJ2-3 13 few TRBV5-1 . CASSGGYTDTQYF TGCGCCAGCAGCGGGGGATACACAGATACGCAGTATTTT
TRBJ1-2 13 . TRBV5-8 . CASRYGTHYGYTF TGTGCCAGCAGATACGGGACTCACTATGGCTACACCTTC
TRBJ2-2 16 . TRBV6-6 . CASSQPPGQNTGELFF TGTGCCAGCAGTCAACCCCCGGGACAAAACACCGGGGAGCTGTTTTTT
TRBJ1-4 14 few TRBV7-6 TRBD1 CASSSGQGYEKLFF TGTGCCAGCAGCTCCGGACAGGGCTATGAAAAACTGTTTTTT
TRBJ1-1 12 few TRBV3-1 . CASSHTGTEAFF TGTGCCAGCAGCCACACAGGGACTGAAGCTTTCTTT
TRBJ1-5 14 few TRBV18 . CASSPGQGGQPQHF TGTGCCAGCTCACCCGGGCAGGGCGGCCAGCCCCAGCATTTT
TRBJ1-4 15 few TRBV6-6 . CASSELGPPEEKLFF TGTGCCAGCAGCGAACTGGGACCGCCGGAGGAAAAACTGTTTTTT
TRBJ1-3 13 . TRBV12-3/TRBV12-4 TRBD1 CASHRGPGNTIYF TGTGCCAGCCACAGGGGCCCTGGAAACACCATATATTTT
TRBJ2-1 15 many TRBV6-5 TRBD2 CASKLGSGKRDEQFF TGTGCCAGCAAGCTGGGTAGCGGGAAAAGGGATGAGCAGTTCTTC
TRBJ2-4 17 many TRBV28 TRBD2 CASSPISGGYIKNIQYF TGTGCCAGCAGTCCAATTAGCGGGGGGTATATCAAAAACATTCAGTACTTC